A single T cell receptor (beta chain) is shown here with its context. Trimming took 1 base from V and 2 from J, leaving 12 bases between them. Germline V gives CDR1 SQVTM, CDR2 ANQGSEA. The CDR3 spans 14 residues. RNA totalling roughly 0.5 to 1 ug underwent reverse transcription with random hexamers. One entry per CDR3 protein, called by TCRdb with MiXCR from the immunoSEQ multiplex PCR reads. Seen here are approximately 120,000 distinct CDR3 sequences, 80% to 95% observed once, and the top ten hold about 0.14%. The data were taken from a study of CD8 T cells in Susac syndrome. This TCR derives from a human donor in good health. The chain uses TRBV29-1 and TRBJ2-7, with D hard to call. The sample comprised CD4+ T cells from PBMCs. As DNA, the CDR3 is TGCAGCGTTGAAGTATCTGGACGGACCTACGAGCAGTACTTC. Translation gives CSVEVSGRTYEQYF.